The clone carrying this T cell receptor beta chain was observed many times. MiXCR was run by TCRdb on the multiplex PCR reads, yielding one entry per CDR3 protein. Of 90,000 to 120,000 distinct CDR3 sequences detected, 21% appear once; the ten largest clones hold less than 1.5%. CDR3 length: 14 residues. V lost 6 bases to trimming and J lost 3 bases; unmatched junction nucleotides: 9. The germline V gene has CDR1 DFQATT and CDR2 SNEGSKA (reference sequence). This specimen belongs to a study of breast tumors, draining lymph nodes, adjacent tissues. Breast cancer patients provided tissue from their axillary draining lymph nodes.

This chain joins TRBV20-1 and TRBJ2-7; 9 bases are a match to TRBD2. The TCR originated in a female donor with breast cancer. Some clones in this sample may be carry-over from other donors' samples. Material for sequencing was axillary lymph node tissue. CDR3: CSAVVERGDYEQYF. The CDR3 DNA sequence: TGCAGTGCAGTCGTTGAGCGGGGGGACTACGAGCAGTACTTC.